In this sample, the clone carrying this T cell receptor beta chain turned up a few times. TCRdb independently ran MiXCR on the 5' RACE reads; one entry per CDR3 protein. The repertoire has tens of thousands of distinct CDR3 sequences, 14% of them found once; the top ten carry 5% to 7%. This entry belongs to a study of early T cells in non-severe SARS-CoV-2 infection. CDR1 LNHDA and CDR2 SQIVND come from the germline V gene (reference sequence). The CDR3 loop spans 15 amino acids. Trimming cost V 4 bases and J 8 bases, with 15 bases left between them. The TCR sequence derives from an adult who was a healthcare worker with PCR-confirmed SARS-CoV-2 infection or an uninfected control (not recorded which). Sequencing was done on a sample of whole blood. The chain has TRBV19 and TRBJ1-6; D is unresolved. DNA of the CDR3: TGTGCCAGTAGTACCAATGGACTAACCGATTCACCCCTCCACTTT. Its protein is CASSTNGLTDSPLHF.